These 3 T cell receptor beta chains share one sample of origin, sequenced in a study of T-cell memory formation after mild COVID-19. TCRdb re-called the 5' RACE reads with MiXCR, one entry per CDR3 protein. The data hold around 310,000 distinct CDR3 sequences, with 20% to 25% observed a single time. Sequences were obtained from PBMCs or a T cell subset sorted from them (not recorded which). These receptors were obtained from a man younger than 35 who had mild COVID-19 (a few samples of this study predate the infection). Cell type and time point are not known.

The V gene is TRBV20-1, the J gene TRBJ2-5; 9 bases fit TRBD1. The CDR3 contains 15 residues. Germline lookup yields CDR1 DFQATT and CDR2 SNEGSKA (reference sequence). J lost 5 bases, V lost 6 bases, and 13 bases had no gene match. The CDR3 nucleotides are TGCAGTGCCAACCGGGACAGGGATCGGGGGGAGACCCAGTACTTC. Protein sequence: CSANRDRDRGETQYF.

This clonotype was observed a single time. V usage is TRBV6-5 and J usage is TRBJ1-4, with TRBD1 matching 7 bases. Germline CDR1 reads MNHEY; CDR2 reads SVGAGI. Germline trimming cut 6 bases from V and 7 bases from J; bases unmatched to any gene: 8. The CDR3 is made up of 14 amino acids. CDR3 coding DNA: TGTGCCAGCAGAACAGGGGTCGTCTCTGAAAAACTGTTTTTT. Amino acid sequence: CASRTGVVSEKLFF.

This clonotype was seen just once. This chain joins TRBV11-2 and TRBJ2-1; 10 bases map to TRBD2. CDR1 and CDR2 (germline): SGHAT, FQNNGV. The CDR3 is made up of 20 amino acids. V trimming: 1 base; J trimming: 0 bases; junction bases outside the gene matches: 12. Here the CDR3 reads CASSLGAWLAGDTSYNEQFF. DNA of the CDR3: TGTGCCAGCAGCTTAGGGGCATGGCTAGCGGGGGACACCTCCTACAATGAGCAGTTCTTC.